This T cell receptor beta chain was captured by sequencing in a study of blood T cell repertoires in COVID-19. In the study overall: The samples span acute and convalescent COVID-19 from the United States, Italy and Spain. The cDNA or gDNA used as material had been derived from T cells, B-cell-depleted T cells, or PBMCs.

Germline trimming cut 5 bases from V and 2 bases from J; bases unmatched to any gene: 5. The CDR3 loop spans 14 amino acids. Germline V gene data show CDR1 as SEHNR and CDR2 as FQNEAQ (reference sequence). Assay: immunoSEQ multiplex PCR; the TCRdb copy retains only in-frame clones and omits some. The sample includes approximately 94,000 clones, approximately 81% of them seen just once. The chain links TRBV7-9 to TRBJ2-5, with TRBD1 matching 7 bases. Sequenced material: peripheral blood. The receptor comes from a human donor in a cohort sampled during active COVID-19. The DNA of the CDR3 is TGTGCCAGCAGCGAGGGACAGAGACAAGAGACCCAGTACTTC. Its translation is CASSEGQRQETQYF.